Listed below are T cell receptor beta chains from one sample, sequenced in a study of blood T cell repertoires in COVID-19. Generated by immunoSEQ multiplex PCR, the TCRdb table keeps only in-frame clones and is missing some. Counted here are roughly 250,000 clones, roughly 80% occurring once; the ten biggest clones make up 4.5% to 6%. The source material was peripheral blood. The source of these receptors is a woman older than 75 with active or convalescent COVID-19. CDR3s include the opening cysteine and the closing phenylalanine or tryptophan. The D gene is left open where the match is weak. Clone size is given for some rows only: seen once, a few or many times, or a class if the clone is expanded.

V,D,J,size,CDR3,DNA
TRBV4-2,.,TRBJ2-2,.,CASSQERVGQSANTGELFF,TGTGCCAGCAGCCAAGAACGAGTGGGGCAGTCCGCGAACACCGGGGAGCTGTTTTTT
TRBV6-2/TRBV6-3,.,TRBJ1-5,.,CASSRRGGFDQPQHF,TGTGCCAGCAGCCGACGGGGGGGATTCGATCAGCCCCAGCATTTT
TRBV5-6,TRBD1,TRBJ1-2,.,CASSRDRVSSGGYTF,TGTGCCAGCAGCCGCGACAGGGTTAGTTCGGGAGGCTACACCTTC
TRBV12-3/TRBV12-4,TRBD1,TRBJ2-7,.,CASSPGQVYEQYF,TGTGCCAGCAGTCCCGGACAGGTCTACGAGCAGTACTTC
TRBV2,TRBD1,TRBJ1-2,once,CASSGQGGGYTF,TGTGCCAGCAGTGGACAGGGTGGAGGCTACACCTTC
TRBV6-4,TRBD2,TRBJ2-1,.,CASSFLAGASEQFF,TGTGCCAGCAGTTTCCTAGCGGGGGCGAGTGAGCAGTTCTTC
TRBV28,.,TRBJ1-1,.,CASSFRGQPRPNTEAFF,TGTGCCAGCAGTTTCCGAGGACAGCCCCGGCCGAACACTGAAGCTTTCTTT
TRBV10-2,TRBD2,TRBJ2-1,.,CASSEAGGSGVNEQFF,TGCGCCAGCAGTGAGGCGGGGGGTAGCGGGGTCAATGAGCAGTTCTTC
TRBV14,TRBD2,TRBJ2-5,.,CASSPMGGGARETQYF,TGTGCCAGCAGCCCGATGGGCGGGGGGGCGAGAGAGACCCAGTACTTC
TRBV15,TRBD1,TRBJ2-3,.,CATSSTGVGMGTDTQYF,TGTGCCACCAGCAGCACAGGGGTCGGGATGGGCACAGATACGCAGTATTTT
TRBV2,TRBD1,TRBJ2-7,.,CASRLTGGSYEQYF,TGTGCCAGCAGGTTGACAGGGGGCTCCTACGAGCAGTACTTC
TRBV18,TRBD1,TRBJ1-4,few,CASSLDRATNEKLFF,TGTGCCAGCTCACTCGACAGGGCGACTAATGAAAAACTGTTTTTT
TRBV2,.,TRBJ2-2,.,CASSGVAAGELFF,TGTGCCAGCAGCGGGGTGGCGGCCGGGGAGCTGTTTTTT
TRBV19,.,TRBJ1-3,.,CASSLNSGNTIYF,TGTGCCAGTAGTTTAAACTCTGGAAACACCATATATTTT
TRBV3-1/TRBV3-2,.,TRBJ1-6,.,CASSQVSGAPLHF,TGTGCCAGCAGCCAAGTCTCAGGGGCACCCCTCCACTTT
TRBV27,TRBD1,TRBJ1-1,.,CASSFTGGKNTEAFF,TGTGCCAGCAGTTTCACAGGGGGTAAGAACACTGAAGCTTTCTTT
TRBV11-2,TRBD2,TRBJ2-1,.,CASSSGLAGNNEQFF,TGTGCCAGCAGCTCGGGACTAGCGGGAAACAATGAGCAGTTCTTC
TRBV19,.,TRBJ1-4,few,CASDGGTANEKLFF,TGTGCCAGTGACGGAGGTACAGCTAATGAAAAACTGTTTTTT
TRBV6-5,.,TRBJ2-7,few,CASSSLYEQYF,TGTGCCAGCAGTTCCCTCTACGAGCAGTACTTC
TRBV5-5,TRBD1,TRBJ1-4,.,CASSFPGTGNEKLFF,TGTGCCAGCAGCTTCCCCGGGACAGGAAATGAAAAACTGTTTTTT
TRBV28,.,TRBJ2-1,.,CASSFEHNEQFF,TGTGCCAGCAGTTTTGAGCACAATGAGCAGTTCTTC
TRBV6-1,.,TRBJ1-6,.,CASSDHSPRDSPLHF,TGTGCCAGCAGTGATCACTCTCCCCGGGATTCACCCCTCCACTTT
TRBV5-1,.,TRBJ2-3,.,CASSFDPGVTDTQYF,TGCGCCAGCAGCTTTGACCCCGGGGTTACAGATACGCAGTATTTT